Presented here are 29 T cell receptor beta chains from one specimen sequenced in a study of blood T cell repertoires in COVID-19. The method was immunoSEQ multiplex PCR; TCRdb's version includes in-frame clones alone and lacks a portion of them. This table has 100,000 to 150,000 clones, over 75% appearing once. The sample taken for sequencing was peripheral blood. The origin of the receptors is a woman of 80 years or more with acute or convalescent COVID-19.

The chain is built from TRBV7-2 and TRBJ1-2, with D possibly matching TRBD1 (5 bases). This CDR3 region has 12 residues. V dropped 2 bases and J dropped 7 bases, with 8 bases sitting between them. The germline V gene has CDR1 SGHTA and CDR2 FQGNSA. CDR3 region: CASSLMGGGYTF. The CDR3 nucleotides read TGTGCCAGCAGCTTAATGGGGGGTGGCTACACCTTC. Variable domain in full (rest from reference TRBV7-2 and TRBJ1-2): GAGVSQSPSNKVTEKGKDVELRCDPISGHTALYWYRQSLGQGLEFLIYFQGNSAPDKSGLPSDRFSAERTGGSVSTLTIQRTQQEDSAVYLCASSLMGGGYTFGSGTRLTVV.

The chain carries TRBV28 and TRBJ2-7; 8 nucleotides match TRBD2. From germline, CDR1 is MDHEN and CDR2 SYDVKM. CDR3 length: 13 amino acids. With V trimmed by 5 bases and J by 5 bases, 5 bases remained unmatched. CDR3 DNA: TGTGCCAGCAGTGACGGGACTAGACACGAGCAGTACGTC. Residues: CASSDGTRHEQYV.

V is TRBV5-1 and J is TRBJ2-7; no clear D gene. V lost 2 bases and J lost 6, with 12 bases in between. CDR1 is SGHRS, CDR2 YFSETQ, per germline. The CDR3 length is 13 residues. The CDR3, as DNA: TGCGCCAGCAGCTTAGGAGTCAACGCCGAGCAGTACTTC. It specifies CASSLGVNAEQYF.

This sequence joins TRBV5-1 and TRBJ2-5, with 7 bases matching TRBD1. With 3 bases clipped from V and 4 bases from J, the junction kept 6 bases outside the gene matches. Germline CDR1 and CDR2: SGHRS and YFSETQ. This CDR3 region has 14 residues. The CDR3 spells CASSSVTGSETQYF. The CDR3 nucleotides read TGCGCCAGCAGCTCGGTGACAGGGTCAGAGACCCAGTACTTC.

The rearrangement joins TRBV4-1 to TRBJ1-5; D is unresolved. Germline CDR1 MGHRA, CDR2 YSYEKL. The CDR3 is 13 residues long. Trimming shortened V by 1 base and J by 7 bases, and 8 bases separated the two germline ends. CDR3 coding DNA: TGCGCCAGCAGCCAAGTAGCGAAACAGCCCCAGCATTTT. As protein: CASSQVAKQPQHF.

The sample holds a few counts of this clone. The chain carries TRBV2 and TRBJ1-2; D might be TRBD1 (6 bases). Germline values: CDR1 SNHLY, CDR2 FYNNEI. This CDR3 contains 14 residues. V was trimmed by 8 bases and J by 7 bases, leaving 20 bases between them. The CDR3 sequence: CASGESRQETGYTF. The CDR3 nucleotides are TGTGCCAGCGGCGAGTCAAGACAGGAGACTGGCTACACCTTC.

V usage is TRBV5-1 and J usage is TRBJ2-5; D is possibly TRBD2 (7 bases). Germline V gene lookup returns CDR1 SGHRS and CDR2 YFSETQ. V was clipped by 7 bases and J by 2 bases, with 15 bases between them. This CDR3 comprises 14 residues. CDR3 coding DNA: TGCGCCAGCGGGGTCGGGGGGCTTCAAGAGACCCAGTACTTC. This translates into CASGVGGLQETQYF.

This clone showed up just a few times. The chain carries TRBV7-2 and TRBJ1-1; D is uncertain. The CDR3 covers 18 residues. The V and J ends lost 4 bases and 1 base respectively, with 22 bases between them. The germline CDR1 and CDR2 sequences are SGHTA and FQGNSA. CDR3 loop: CASSWRRDLPAGNTEAFF. The DNA for the CDR3 is TGTGCCAGCAGCTGGAGGAGGGATCTCCCCGCGGGGAACACTGAAGCTTTCTTT.

This clone was picked up a small number of times. The V call is TRBV7-3, the J call TRBJ2-1; 11 positions agree with TRBD2. This CDR3 comprises 14 residues. CDR1 SGHTA and CDR2 FQGTGA come from the germline V gene. The V gene end was trimmed by 5 bases and the J gene end by 8 bases; junction bases not matched to a gene: 5. In DNA, the CDR3 is TGTGCCAGCAGCCCAGGACTAGCGGGTGATGAGCAGTTCTTC. This encodes CASSPGLAGDEQFF.

The chain has TRBV27 and TRBJ2-2; D remains unclear. The CDR3 loop spans 13 amino acids. Germline V gene lookup returns CDR1 MNHEY and CDR2 SMNVEV (reference sequence). V dropped 4 bases and J dropped 2 bases, with 5 bases sitting between them. CDR3: CASSSLNTGELFF. The CDR3, as DNA: TGTGCCAGCAGTTCCCTTAACACCGGGGAGCTGTTTTTT.

In the case of this clone: At one end the junction does not follow the germline gene, possibly because of a read error. The genes are TRBV18 and TRBJ2-2, with 8 bases matching TRBD2. The germline V gene has CDR1 KGHSH and CDR2 LQKENI. The CDR3 is 16 residues long. The CDR3 nucleotides read TGTGCCAGCTCCCCACTGGCGGGGGGAACCAGCGGGGAGCTGTTTTTT. Its protein product is CASSPLAGGTSGELFF.

This chain connects TRBV19 to TRBJ1-5; 7 nucleotides agree with TRBD1. CDR3 length equals 14 residues. Germline CDR1 reads LNHDA; CDR2 reads SQIVND (reference sequence). After removal of 9 bases from V and 3 bases from J, the junction contained 8 bases not matched to a gene. The CDR3 loop is CASPPGTVNQPQHF. The CDR3 nucleotides are TGTGCCAGCCCGCCCGGGACAGTCAATCAGCCCCAGCATTTT.

Only a few counts were recorded for this clone. This chain uses TRBV4-2 with TRBJ1-5; D call uncertain. The V and J ends lost 0 bases and 5 bases respectively, with 8 bases between them. Germline CDR1 reads LGHNA; CDR2 reads YNFKEQ. The CDR3 consists of 14 residues. CDR3 residues: CASSQEPSDQPQHF. DNA for the CDR3: TGTGCCAGCAGCCAAGAACCCTCGGATCAGCCCCAGCATTTT.

The genes are TRBV7-2 and TRBJ1-5; D gene ambiguous. V lost 2 bases and J 0 bases, leaving 11 bases between the germline ends. Germline V lookup: CDR1 SGHTA, CDR2 FQGNSA. There are 16 residues in the CDR3. CDR3 DNA: TGTGCCAGCAGCTTAAAAAGCACGCTTAGCAATCAGCCCCAGCATTTT. This encodes CASSLKSTLSNQPQHF.

The chain combines TRBV18 with TRBJ2-3; 9 bases line up with TRBD2. CDR1 is KGHSH and CDR2 is LQKENI in the germline V gene. The ends lost 3 bases at V and 4 bases at J; junction bases unmatched: 5. The CDR3 contains 15 residues. The CDR3: CASSPGGGAPDTQYF. As DNA, the CDR3 is TGTGCCAGCTCACCTGGCGGGGGGGCCCCAGATACGCAGTATTTT.

This sequence joins TRBV5-1 and TRBJ1-2, with 7 nucleotides matching TRBD1. Looked up from germline, CDR1 is SGHRS and CDR2 is YFSETQ. The CDR3 covers 15 residues. The J segment lost 4 bases and the V segment lost 4 bases, leaving 10 bases of the junction unmatched. The CDR3 nucleotides read TGCGCCAGCAGCCCCCGACAGGGTGGGGCCTATGGCTACACCTTC. It specifies CASSPRQGGAYGYTF.

The CDR3: CASSLLEAYNSPLHF. The CDR3 nucleotides read TGTGCCAGCAGCTTACTAGAGGCCTATAATTCACCCCTCCACTTT. This chain uses TRBV5-6 with TRBJ1-6; D is unclear. The V gene's germline CDR1 is SGHDT and CDR2 YYEEEE. Trimming cost V 2 bases and J 2 bases, with 8 bases left between them. The CDR3 spans 15 residues.

This chain links TRBV18 with TRBJ1-1, with 7 positions matching TRBD1. The trim removed 1 base at V and 0 bases at J, leaving 5 bases unmatched. The CDR3 has 16 amino acids. Germline loops: CDR1 KGHSH, CDR2 LQKENI. The CDR3 DNA sequence: TGTGCCAGCTCACCACAAAGGGGGCTGATGAACACTGAAGCTTTCTTT. Its translation is CASSPQRGLMNTEAFF.

The CDR3 bases are TGTGCCAGCAGTGACGACAGGGGAGGGAGGGAAAAACTGTTTTTT. Translating gives CASSDDRGGREKLFF. The V gene is TRBV6-6, the J gene TRBJ1-4; 8 nucleotides line up with TRBD1. The length of the CDR3 is 15 residues. Per the germline V gene, CDR1 is MNHNY and CDR2 is SVGAGI (reference sequence). Trimming at V came to 5 bases and at J to 8 bases, leaving 10 bases not matched to a gene.

The chain links TRBV20-1 to TRBJ1-2; no firm D call. This CDR3 spans 10 amino acids. V lost 1 base to trimming and J lost 8 bases, with 5 bases between them. CDR1 DFQATT and CDR2 SNEGSKA come from the germline V gene (reference sequence). CDR3 sequence: CSARAGGYTF. DNA for the CDR3: TGCAGTGCTAGAGCGGGAGGCTACACCTTC.

The V call is TRBV7-3, the J call TRBJ2-3; tentatively, D is TRBD1 (5 bases). The CDR3 loop spans 13 amino acids. Trimming removed 6 bases at V and 6 bases at J, with 13 bases between. Germline CDR1 reads SGHTA; CDR2 reads FQGTGA. Here the CDR3 reads CASSSKGADTQYF. The CDR3 DNA reads as TGTGCCAGCAGTTCGAAAGGGGCCGATACGCAGTATTTT.

This chain connects TRBV28 to TRBJ2-3; 7 bases line up with TRBD2. CDR1 and CDR2 from the germline V gene are MDHEN and SYDVKM. The trim removed 5 bases at V and 1 base at J, leaving 9 bases unmatched. This CDR3 region has 16 residues. The CDR3 region has the DNA TGTGCCAGCAGTACCTCCCTCCGGGGGGGCACAGATACGCAGTATTTT. This sequence encodes CASSTSLRGGTDTQYF.

The rearrangement links TRBV6-5 to TRBJ1-5; D remains unclear. The CDR3 length is 12 residues. Germline CDR1 reads MNHEY; CDR2 reads SVGAGI. Between the trimmed V and J ends, which lost 6 bases and 6 bases, there was a span of 9 bases. CDR3 DNA: TGTGCCAGCAGGGGCTCTCGTCAGCCCCAGCATTTT. This sequence encodes CASRGSRQPQHF.

V usage is TRBV4-3 and J usage is TRBJ2-7; D possibly corresponds to TRBD2 (5 bases). Trimming left V 1 base short and J 6 bases short, with 16 bases between. CDR1 is LGHNA, CDR2 YSLEER, per germline. This CDR3 has 15 residues. The CDR3 nucleotides are TGCGCCAGCAGCCAAGTTCCCCGAGGGAGTAGCGAGCAGTACTTC. Amino acid sequence: CASSQVPRGSSEQYF.

There are a few counts of this clone. The genes are TRBV18 and TRBJ1-3; the match to TRBD1 covers 9 bases. This CDR3 spans 14 amino acids. Germline V gives CDR1 KGHSH, CDR2 LQKENI. Trimming removed 5 bases from V and 4 bases from J; junction bases left unmatched: 3. DNA for the CDR3: TGTGCCAGCTCAACCGGGACAGGGGGAAACACCATATATTTT. This translates into CASSTGTGGNTIYF. Full variable domain (rest looked up from reference TRBV18 and TRBJ1-3): NAGVMQNPRHLVRRRGQEARLRCSPMKGHSHVYWYRQLPEEGLKFMVYLQKENIIDESGMPKERFSAEFPKEGPSILRIQQVVRGDSAAYFCASSTGTGGNTIYFGEGSWLTVV.

The V call is TRBV7-8, the J call TRBJ1-4, with D maybe TRBD1 (6 bases). Germline values: CDR1 SGHVS, CDR2 FQNEAQ. This CDR3 is 15 amino acids long. Trimming pared 0 bases from V and 4 bases from J, leaving 9 bases between. In nucleotides, the CDR3 is TGTGCCAGCAGCTTAGCGCGGACAGTTAATGAAAAACTGTTTTTT. Its translation is CASSLARTVNEKLFF.

This chain uses TRBV9 with TRBJ1-2; 11 bases line up with TRBD1. CDR1 and CDR2 (germline): SGDLS, YYNGEE. This CDR3 is 14 amino acids long. Trimming at V came to 4 bases and at J to 5 bases, leaving 4 bases not matched to a gene. CDR3 sequence reads: CASSKGTGGYGYTF. The DNA of the CDR3 is TGTGCCAGCAGCAAAGGGACAGGGGGATATGGCTACACCTTC.

In its sample, this clone was seen once. The CDR3 region is CASSLAESLFSGNTIYF. The CDR3 DNA is TGTGCCAGCAGCTTAGCCGAAAGCCTCTTTTCTGGAAACACCATATATTTT. J is TRBJ1-3 and V is TRBV7-9; D not resolved. V lost 0 bases and J 1 base, leaving 13 bases between the germline ends. The germline CDR1 and CDR2 sequences are SEHNR and FQNEAQ (reference sequence). The CDR3 consists of 17 residues.

The rearrangement joins TRBV5-4 to TRBJ2-2; the match to TRBD1 covers 10 bases. In germline, CDR1 is SGHNT, CDR2 YYREEE (reference sequence). V was clipped by 3 bases and J by 5 bases; unmatched bases: 4. CDR3 length: 15 amino acids. CDR3 amino acids: CASSWDRGETGELFF. The CDR3 DNA is TGTGCCAGCAGCTGGGACAGGGGAGAAACCGGGGAGCTGTTTTTT.